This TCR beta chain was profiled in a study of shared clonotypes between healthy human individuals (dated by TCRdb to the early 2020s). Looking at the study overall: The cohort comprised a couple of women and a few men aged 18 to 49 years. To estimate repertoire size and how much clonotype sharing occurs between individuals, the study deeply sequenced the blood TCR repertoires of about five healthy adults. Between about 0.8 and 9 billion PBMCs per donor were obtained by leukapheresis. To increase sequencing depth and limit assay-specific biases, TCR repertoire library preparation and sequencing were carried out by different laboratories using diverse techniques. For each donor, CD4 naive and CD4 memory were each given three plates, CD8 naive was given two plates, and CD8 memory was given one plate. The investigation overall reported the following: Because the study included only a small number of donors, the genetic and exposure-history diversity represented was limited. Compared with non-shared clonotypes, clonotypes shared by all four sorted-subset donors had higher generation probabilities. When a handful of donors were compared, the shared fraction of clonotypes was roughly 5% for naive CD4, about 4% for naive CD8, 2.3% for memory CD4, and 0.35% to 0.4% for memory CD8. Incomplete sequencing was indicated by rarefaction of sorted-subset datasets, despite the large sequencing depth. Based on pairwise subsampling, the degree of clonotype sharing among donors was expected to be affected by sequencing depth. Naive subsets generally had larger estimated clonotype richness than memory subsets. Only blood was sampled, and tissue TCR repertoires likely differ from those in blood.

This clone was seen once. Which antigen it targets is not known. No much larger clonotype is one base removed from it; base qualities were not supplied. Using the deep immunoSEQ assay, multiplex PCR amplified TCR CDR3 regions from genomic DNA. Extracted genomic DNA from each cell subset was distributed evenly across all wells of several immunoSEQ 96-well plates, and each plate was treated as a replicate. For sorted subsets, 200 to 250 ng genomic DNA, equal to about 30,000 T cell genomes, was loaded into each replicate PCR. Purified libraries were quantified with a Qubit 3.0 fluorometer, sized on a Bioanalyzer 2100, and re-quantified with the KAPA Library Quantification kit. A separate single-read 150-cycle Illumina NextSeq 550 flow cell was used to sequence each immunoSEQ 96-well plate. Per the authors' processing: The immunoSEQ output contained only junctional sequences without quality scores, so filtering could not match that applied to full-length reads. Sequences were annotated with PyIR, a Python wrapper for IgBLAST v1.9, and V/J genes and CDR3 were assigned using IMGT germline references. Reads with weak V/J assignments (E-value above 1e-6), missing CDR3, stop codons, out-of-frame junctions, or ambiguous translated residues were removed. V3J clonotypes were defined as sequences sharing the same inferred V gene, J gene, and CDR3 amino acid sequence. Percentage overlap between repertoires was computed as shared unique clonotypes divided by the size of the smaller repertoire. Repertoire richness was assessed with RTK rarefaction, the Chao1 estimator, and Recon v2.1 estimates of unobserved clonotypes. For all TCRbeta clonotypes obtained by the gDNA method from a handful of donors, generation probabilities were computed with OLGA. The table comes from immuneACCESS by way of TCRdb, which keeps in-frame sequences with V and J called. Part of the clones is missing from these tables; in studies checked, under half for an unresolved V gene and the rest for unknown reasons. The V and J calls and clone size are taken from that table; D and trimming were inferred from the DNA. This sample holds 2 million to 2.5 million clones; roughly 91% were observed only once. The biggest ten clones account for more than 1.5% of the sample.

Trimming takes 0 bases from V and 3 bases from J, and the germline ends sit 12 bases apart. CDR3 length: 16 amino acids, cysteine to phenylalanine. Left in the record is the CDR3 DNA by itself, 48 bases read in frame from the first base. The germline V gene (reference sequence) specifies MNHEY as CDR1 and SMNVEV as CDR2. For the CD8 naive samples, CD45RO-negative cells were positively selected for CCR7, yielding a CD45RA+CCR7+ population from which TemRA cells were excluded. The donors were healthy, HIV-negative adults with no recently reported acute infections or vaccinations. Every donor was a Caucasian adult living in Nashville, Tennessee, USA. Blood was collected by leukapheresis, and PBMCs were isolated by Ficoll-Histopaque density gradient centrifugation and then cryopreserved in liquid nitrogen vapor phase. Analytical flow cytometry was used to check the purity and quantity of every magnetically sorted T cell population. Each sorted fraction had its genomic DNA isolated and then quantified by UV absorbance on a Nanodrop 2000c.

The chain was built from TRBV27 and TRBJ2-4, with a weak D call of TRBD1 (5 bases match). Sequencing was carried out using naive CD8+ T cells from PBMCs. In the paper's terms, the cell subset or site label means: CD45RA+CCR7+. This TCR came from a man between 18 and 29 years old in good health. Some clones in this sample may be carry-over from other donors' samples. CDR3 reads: CASSLSWGSFKNIQYF. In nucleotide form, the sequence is TGTGCCAGCAGTTTATCGTGGGGCTCTTTCAAAAACATTCAGTACTTC.